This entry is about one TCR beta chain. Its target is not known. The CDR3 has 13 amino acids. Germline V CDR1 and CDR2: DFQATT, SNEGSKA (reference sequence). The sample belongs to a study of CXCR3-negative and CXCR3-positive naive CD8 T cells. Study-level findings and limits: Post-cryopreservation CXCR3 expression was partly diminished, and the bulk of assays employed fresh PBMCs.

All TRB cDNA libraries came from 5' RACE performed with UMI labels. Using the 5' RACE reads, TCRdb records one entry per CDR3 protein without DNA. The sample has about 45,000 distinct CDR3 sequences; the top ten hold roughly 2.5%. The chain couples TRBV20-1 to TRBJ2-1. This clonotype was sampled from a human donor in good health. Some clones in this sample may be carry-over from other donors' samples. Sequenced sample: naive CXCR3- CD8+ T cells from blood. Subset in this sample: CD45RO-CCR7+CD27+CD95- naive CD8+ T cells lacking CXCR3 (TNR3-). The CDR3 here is CSAQIGSYNEQFF.